This T cell receptor (beta chain) was documented in a study of shared clonotypes between healthy human individuals (dated by TCRdb to about 2020). With respect to the entire study: Two women and a few men aged 18 to 49 years were included in the cohort. Each donor's leukapheresis produced roughly between roughly 0.85 and 10 billion PBMCs. Different laboratories and diverse techniques were used to prepare libraries and sequence TCR repertoires, to increase sequencing depth and limit assay-specific biases. The study deeply sequenced blood TCR repertoires of five healthy adults to estimate repertoire size and the extent of clonotype sharing between individuals. For each donor, CD4 naive and CD4 memory were each given three plates, CD8 naive was given two plates, and CD8 memory was given one plate.

What the work shows at the level of the full study, not this receptor alone: Across a handful of donors, roughly 5% of naive CD4, 3% to 3.5% of naive CD8, approximately 2.5% of memory CD4, and approximately 0.4% of memory CD8 clonotypes were shared. Based on pairwise subsampling, the degree of clonotype sharing among donors was expected to be affected by sequencing depth. Because the study included only a small number of donors, the genetic and exposure-history diversity represented was limited. Naive subsets generally had larger estimated clonotype richness than memory subsets did. Rarefaction of sorted-subset datasets indicated incomplete sequencing despite the large sequencing depth. Clonotypes shared by all four sorted-subset donors showed higher generation probabilities than non-shared clonotypes. Sampling was restricted to blood, and TCR repertoires in tissues likely differ from the TCR repertoires found in blood.

V and J are trimmed by 3 bases and 2 bases, and the gene matches miss 4 bases of the junction. Inclusive of the bounding cysteine and phenylalanine, the CDR3 is 14 residues long. Only CDR3 DNA is held: 42 bases, read in frame from base 1. From the germline V gene (reference sequence), CDR1 is LNHDA and CDR2 is SQIVND. CD8 naive samples were obtained by positive selection for CCR7 among CD45RO-negative cells, yielding a CD45RA+CCR7+ population from which TemRA cells were excluded. The donors were healthy, HIV-negative adults who had no recently reported acute infections or vaccinations. Every donor was a Caucasian adult residing in Nashville, Tennessee, USA. Blood was collected by leukapheresis, and PBMCs were isolated by Ficoll-Histopaque density gradient centrifugation and then cryopreserved in liquid nitrogen vapor phase. Analytical flow cytometry was used to check the purity and quantity of every magnetically sorted T cell population. Genomic DNA was isolated from each sorted fraction and quantified by UV absorbance on a Nanodrop 2000c.

Using the deep immunoSEQ assay, multiplex PCR amplified TCR CDR3 regions from genomic DNA. For each cell subset, the extracted genomic DNA was distributed evenly across all wells of several immunoSEQ 96-well plates, and each plate served as one replicate. For sorted subsets, around 200 ng genomic DNA, equal to 30,000 to 35,000 T cell genomes, was loaded into each replicate PCR. Purified libraries were measured with a Qubit 3.0 fluorometer, size-checked on a Bioanalyzer 2100, and measured again with the KAPA Library Quantification kit. Every immunoSEQ 96-well plate was sequenced on a dedicated single-read 150-cycle Illumina NextSeq 550 flow cell. Per the original workflow: Because the immunoSEQ output included only junctional sequences and no quality scores, the filtering could not be the same as the filtering used for full-length reads. To assign V/J genes and CDR3, sequences were annotated using PyIR, a Python wrapper for IgBLAST v1.9, with IMGT germline references. Reads with weak V/J assignments (E-value above 1e-6), missing CDR3, stop codons, out-of-frame junctions, or ambiguous translated residues were removed. V3J clonotypes were defined as sequences sharing the same inferred V gene, J gene, and CDR3 amino acid sequence. Percentage overlap between repertoires was computed as shared unique clonotypes divided by the size of the smaller repertoire. RTK rarefaction, the Chao1 estimator, and Recon v2.1 estimates of unobserved clonotypes were used to assess repertoire richness. Generation probabilities for all TCRbeta clonotypes obtained by the gDNA method from several donors were computed using OLGA. TCRdb mirrors the immuneACCESS table, restricted to in-frame sequences. Some clones are absent from its copies; in checked studies, under half trace to an unresolved V gene, and the reason for the others is unknown. V and J calls and clone size come straight from that table; D and trimming were deduced from the DNA. Counted in this sample were some 580,000 clones; roughly 98% of them appeared once. The ten largest clones add up to 0.3% of the sample.

With regard to this clone: Its antigen is not yet known. The input lacks base qualities; no much larger clone sits a single base away. The identical CDR3 is also encoded by other nucleotide sequences in the sample.

The sequence derives from a man aged 25 to 45 in good health. The chain is encoded by TRBV19 joined to TRBJ2-7, with 7 bases matching TRBD2. Specimen: naive CD8+ T cells sorted from blood. In light of the paper, this sample's cell subset or site label describes: CD45RA+CCR7+. The nucleotide sequence is given as TGTGCCAGTAGTATTACGAGCGGGACCTACGAGCAGTACTTC. It translates as CASSITSGTYEQYF.